The present TCR beta chain was sequenced within a study of human T cells and chemical hapten exposure (dated by TCRdb to the early 2020s). In terms of the full investigation: For sensitization, 2% DPC in acetone was applied to a 2 cm by 2 cm area of upper inner arm skin. Patients additionally received weekly therapeutic DPC doses to the scalp throughout the roughly 23-week study period. Patch testing was done on the upper back using Finn chambers containing 0.01% DPC, and results were scored after 6 days according to International Contact Dermatitis Research Group standards. Alopecia areata with under or over 50% scalp involvement, alopecia totalis and alopecia universalis were represented in the patient cohort, which was mostly female. Libraries were pooled for sequencing, and per-sample TCR yields varied mainly because of small differences in library volumes within the pool. In alopecia patients, the study followed how the peripheral blood TCR repertoire changed in vivo over primary and secondary sensitization to diphenylcyclopropenone (DPC), a hapten. Blood was sampled from patients pre-sensitization (week 0) and at 2, 6 and about 24 weeks after DPC sensitization. Under 30 alopecia patients gave blood for TCR sequencing at one to four time points (pre-sensitization, 2, 6 and 24 weeks).

What the research found in general, with its limitations: Because every patient had alopecia, a presumed autoimmune disease, the patients' immune response might differ from that of healthy individuals. DPC sensitization did not change the number of TCRs with a frequency above 1 in 1000, and there was no evidence of changes in global repertoire structure. Repeated subsampling changed both the strength of the expansion versus patch-test correlation and the threshold at which that correlation became significant. Patch test score correlated positively with the number of PT1 expanded TCRs, reaching significance at thresholds 8, 16 and 32 but not at 4. Expanded TCRs formed significantly more large CDR3 similarity clusters than pre-sensitization or healthy control sets, consistent with antigen-driven responses.

What this sample's time point label stands for: patch test 3, about 24 weeks after DPC sensitization. The sample's treatment or condition, from its label and the paper: therapeutic diphenylcyclopropenone sensitization with weekly scalp DPC. At each patch-test visit, blood was drawn before the patch test was applied. To be eligible, patients had to be aged 18 to 70, diagnosed with alopecia and judged suitable for DPC therapy, while pregnant patients were excluded. Total RNA was extracted from unfractionated whole blood collected in Tempus Blood RNA tubes. This clonotype has ten or more counts. Its antigen remains unidentified. No base quality information exists; no much larger clone differs at one position. Receptor libraries were prepared by RACE. The reads were generated on a NextSeq 500. During library preparation, unique molecular identifiers were attached to individual cDNA molecules so that TCRs could be counted in a quantitative, reproducible way. Both TCR alpha and TCR beta chains were sequenced from each blood RNA sample. In the source study's methods: A median of around 96,000 TCRs per sample was observed, with a range of roughly 20,000 to 700,000. V, J and CDR3 annotation of the TCR reads was carried out using the Decombinator software suite. To make PS versus PT1 abundance plots, every sample was subsampled to the same number of TCRs (28,000). TCRs were defined as expanded if absent before sensitization and observed at least eight times at the 2-week time point. TCRdb itself trimmed the public reads at Q25 with fastp, ran MiXCR and retained productive beta chains. All rows with the same CDR3 protein become a single entry with the most common DNA and genes. What appears here as the V and J calls and clone size reflects TCRdb's work, not the paper's. In this sample the table shows about 71,000 distinct CDR3 sequences, around 10% of which occur a single time. The top ten clonotypes cover about 1.5% of the sample.

The germline V gene specifies MNHNS as CDR1 and SASEGT as CDR2. The cysteine opens and the phenylalanine closes a CDR3 of 14 amino acids. Here the CDR3 DNA is all that survives: 42 bases in frame from base 1. Unmatched junction bases come to 8, with V trimmed by 8 bases and J by 3 bases. The rearrangement combines TRBV6-1 with TRBJ2-3, and TRBD2 matches 7 of the central bases. The sequencing used whole blood, collected in connection with sensitization to the hapten diphenylcyclopropenone (DPC). The receptor was isolated from a woman aged 50 to 65 with alopecia areata. Some clones in this sample may be carry-over from other donors' samples. The bases read TGTGCCAGCCGCGCTAGCGGAGATACAGATACGCAGTATTTT. The translation is CASRASGDTDTQYF.